The T cell receptor (beta chain) described here comes from a study of shared clonotypes between healthy human individuals. Across the study: In total, the donors were two women and a few men aged 18 to 49. There were three CD4 naive, three CD4 memory, two CD8 naive and one CD8 memory plates per donor.

V was clipped by 2 bases and J by 6 bases; unmatched bases: 7. The CDR3 totals 15 residues. CDR1 is MNHNS and CDR2 is SASEGT in the germline V gene. Genomic DNA of each subset was evenly split across several immunoSEQ plates. About 30,000 T cell genomes (approximately 0.2 ug DNA) went into each sorted-subset replicate. This table comes from immunoSEQ multiplex PCR, and its TCRdb copy is limited to in-frame clones, with some not included. The sample includes some 2.4 million clones, over 85% of them seen just once. This clone occurred once. The gene calls are TRBV6-1 and TRBJ2-7; 10 bases match TRBD1. What was sequenced was naive CD4+ T cells from PBMCs. The subset here: CD45RA+ positively selected. This clonotype was sampled from a man aged 18-30 years in good health. Some clones in this sample may be carry-over from other donors' samples. This CDR3 is CASSEPGTGVFEQYF. The CDR3 DNA is TGTGCCAGCAGTGAACCCGGGACAGGGGTTTTCGAGCAGTACTTC.